This T cell receptor (beta chain) was recovered during a study of T cell responses to AZD1222 COVID-19 vaccine. Study findings and constraints: Repertoire samples came only from after the peak T cell response. Two AZD1222 doses significantly raised spike-specific TCR breadth and depth over controls. Donors skewed white British and female; clonal diversity was possibly underestimated.

Concerning this clone: Antigen: not known.

The CDR3 has 14 residues. Germline-derived CDR1 and CDR2 are SQVTM and ANQGSEA. V was shortened by 6 bases and J by 0 bases, with 14 bases between the two germline ends. Profiling relied on immunoSEQ multiplex PCR, and the TCRdb table lists in-frame clones only, not all of them. This sample has about 100,000 clones, with around nine tenths found just once. The origin of this receptor is an adult in good health. The sequences come from peripheral blood, collected on day 0 of AZD1222 vaccination. J is TRBJ1-1 and V is TRBV29-1; a weak D match, TRBD1 (5 bases). CDR3: CSVPTTGLNTEAFF. CDR3 DNA: TGCAGCGTCCCCACCACAGGATTGAACACTGAAGCTTTCTTT.